This T cell receptor beta chain comes out of a study of cytomegalovirus exposure and HLA in healthy donors. The study's findings and limits: Several top significant clusters appeared, in a later analysis, to be linked to common viral pathogens. HLA allele associations emerged for roughly 17,000 TCR beta sequences in a later analysis, at 0.05 false discovery rate.

This clone has just one count. What it recognizes is unknown. Primers for the PCR totalled 60 Vbeta and 13 Jbeta. Produced via immunoSEQ multiplex PCR; TCRdb's table is partial and in-frame only. The sample carries 120,000 to 150,000 clones, about 74% recorded once. CDR1 MNHNY and CDR2 SVGAGI come from the germline V gene (reference sequence). Trimming cost V 5 bases and J 1 base; bases outside gene matches: 3. This CDR3 is built from 14 residues. Specimen: PBMCs. The rearrangement joins TRBV6-6 to TRBJ2-5, with 8 nucleotides matching TRBD2. The TCR was taken from a woman in her forties in good health and CMV-seronegative. CDR3 sequence: CASSLAGGQETQYF. The CDR3 DNA reads TGTGCCAGCAGTCTAGCGGGCGGCCAAGAGACCCAGTACTTC.